These 14 T cell receptor beta chains came from one sample sequenced in a study of PD-L1 blockade in urothelial cancer. Some clones are missing from TCRdb's copy, which holds only in-frame ones; the method was immunoSEQ multiplex PCR. The sample consists of fewer than 45,000 clones, 82% of them appearing once. Time point of the sample: pretreatment peripheral blood. The source material was PBMCs, sampled around atezolizumab (anti-PD-L1) treatment. The receptor source for this set is a man in his 60s with urothelial cancer.

The V and J genes are TRBV4-1 and TRBJ2-2; D might be TRBD1 (5 bases). The ends were cut back, 1 base at V and 4 bases at J, with 10 bases in the middle. The length of the CDR3 is 15 residues. Germline CDR1 and CDR2: MGHRA and YSYEKL. Here the CDR3 reads CASSQVGRVTGELFF. The CDR3, as DNA: TGCGCCAGCAGCCAAGTAGGCAGGGTCACCGGGGAGCTGTTTTTT.

The chain has TRBV28 and TRBJ1-4, with a weak D call TRBD1 (6 bases). The V end was cut by 5 bases, the J end by 4 bases, with 14 bases between. Germline-derived CDR1 and CDR2 are MDHEN and SYDVKM. The CDR3 extends over 15 amino acids. This chain's CDR3 is CASSPTGTYNEKLFF. CDR3 coding DNA: TGTGCCAGCAGTCCAACCGGGACATATAATGAAAAACTGTTTTTT.

For the CDR3, the DNA is TGCGCCAGCAGCCAAGGGGGGGGGAGACGCTATGGCTACACCTTC. This codes for CASSQGGGRRYGYTF. The V and J genes are TRBV4-1 and TRBJ1-2, with a possible D match to TRBD1 (5 bases). V was clipped by 1 base and J by 4 bases, with 13 bases between them. Germline lookup yields CDR1 MGHRA and CDR2 YSYEKL. This CDR3 contains 15 residues.

The chain links TRBV7-9 to TRBJ1-2; D perhaps matches TRBD1 (5 bases). Germline lookup yields CDR1 SEHNR and CDR2 FQNEAQ (reference sequence). CDR3 length: 14 residues. V lost 5 bases and J 0 bases, leaving 10 bases between the germline ends. The CDR3 sequence: CASSAQTANYGYTF. The CDR3 DNA follows: TGTGCCAGCAGCGCCCAGACAGCTAACTATGGCTACACCTTC.

The V and J genes are TRBV2 and TRBJ1-1, with D maybe TRBD1 (5 bases). Germline V lookup: CDR1 SNHLY, CDR2 FYNNEI. Trimming removed 5 bases from V and 2 bases from J, with 15 bases in between. This CDR3 has 15 amino acids. CDR3 region: CASSFGHPRNTEAFF. CDR3 nucleotides: TGTGCCAGCAGTTTCGGACACCCTCGAAACACTGAAGCTTTCTTT. Based on the CDR3 plus reference TRBV2 and TRBJ1-1, the full variable domain is EPEVTQTPSHQVTQMGQEVILRCVPISNHLYFYWYRQILGQKVEFLVSFYNNEISEKSEIFDDQFSVERPDGSNFTLKIRSTKLEDSAMYFCASSFGHPRNTEAFFGQGTRLTVV.

The V call is TRBV6-1, the J call TRBJ2-1; D is uncertain. The CDR3 loop spans 12 amino acids. Trimming took off 9 bases at V and 5 bases at J, with 11 bases between the two ends. Germline V lookup: CDR1 MNHNS, CDR2 SASEGT. CDR3 protein: CASLLQNNEQFF. The CDR3 DNA follows: TGTGCCAGTCTCTTACAGAACAATGAGCAGTTCTTC.

The chain couples TRBV6-1 to TRBJ2-7, with 7 bases that match TRBD2. The CDR3 is 14 residues long. Germline values: CDR1 MNHNS, CDR2 SASEGT. J lost 4 bases, V lost 2 bases, and 5 bases had no gene match. The CDR3 region is CASSELAVGYEQYF. The CDR3 DNA reads TGTGCCAGCAGTGAACTAGCGGTAGGATACGAGCAGTACTTC.

V is TRBV29-1 and J is TRBJ1-6; D gene ambiguous. This CDR3 has 14 residues. Germline V CDR1 and CDR2: SQVTM, ANQGSEA. Between the trimmed V and J ends, which lost 6 bases and 0 bases, there was a span of 9 bases. The CDR3 reads CSVQDNSYNSPLHF. The CDR3 DNA is TGCAGCGTCCAGGATAACTCCTATAATTCACCCCTCCACTTT. Using reference TRBV29-1 and TRBJ1-6 for the parts outside the CDR3, the full variable domain is SAVISQKPSRDICQRGTSLTIQCQVDSQVTMMFWYRQQPGQSLTLIATANQGSEATYESGFVIDKFPISRPNLTFSTLTVSNMSPEDSSIYLCSVQDNSYNSPLHFGNGTRLTVT.

This clone came up a few times. V gene TRBV27 combines with J gene TRBJ1-6; D perhaps matches TRBD1 (5 bases). Germline-derived CDR1 and CDR2 are MNHEY and SMNVEV (reference sequence). The CDR3 sequence is 12 residues long. V lost 6 bases and J 8 bases, leaving 8 bases between the germline ends. The CDR3 spells CASRQGYSPLHF. Here the CDR3 DNA reads TGTGCCAGCAGGCAGGGTTATTCACCCCTCCACTTT.

The chain employs TRBV11-2 and TRBJ2-7; 7 nucleotides agree with TRBD1. This CDR3 contains 17 residues. The germline CDR1 and CDR2 sequences are SGHAT and FQNNGV. Trimming took 2 bases from V and 0 from J; bases not matched to a gene: 10. The CDR3 region is CASSLFPRGLSSYEQYF. The CDR3 DNA follows: TGTGCCAGCAGCTTATTCCCTAGGGGGCTGAGCTCCTACGAGCAGTACTTC.

This clone has just one count. The chain joins TRBV9 to TRBJ1-1; TRBD1 aligns across 8 bases. Trimming cost V 3 bases and J 0 bases; bases outside gene matches: 4. Germline V CDR1 and CDR2: SGDLS, YYNGEE. The CDR3 is 15 amino acids. This CDR3 reads CASSAETGVNTEAFF. The CDR3 DNA reads TGTGCCAGCAGCGCCGAGACAGGGGTGAACACTGAAGCTTTCTTT.

This chain links TRBV15 with TRBJ2-7, with 13 bases that match TRBD2. Unmatched junction bases numbered 2, after V lost 4 bases and J lost 5 bases. This CDR3 is 14 amino acids long. Germline assignment: CDR1 LNHNV and CDR2 YYDKDF (reference sequence). The CDR3 DNA reads as TGTGCCACCAGCAAGGGACTAGCGGGGAACGAGCAGTACTTC. Translation: CATSKGLAGNEQYF.

In nucleotides, the CDR3 is TGTGCCAGCTCACCGTTCAGGGCAGAAGCTTTCTTT. Its translation is CASSPFRAEAFF. The rearrangement joins TRBV18 to TRBJ1-1; tentatively, D is TRBD1 (5 bases). The CDR3 extends over 12 amino acids. V was trimmed by 3 bases and J by 8 bases, leaving 10 bases between them. Germline CDR1 and CDR2: KGHSH and LQKENI.

The rearrangement links TRBV28 to TRBJ2-3; D perhaps matches TRBD2 (7 bases). The V and J ends lost 0 bases and 2 bases respectively, with 12 bases between them. CDR3 size: 16 residues. Germline V gene data show CDR1 as MDHEN and CDR2 as SYDVKM. CDR3 sequence: CASSLWGGGTTDTQYF. The CDR3 bases are TGTGCCAGCAGTTTATGGGGAGGGGGAACCACAGATACGCAGTATTTT.